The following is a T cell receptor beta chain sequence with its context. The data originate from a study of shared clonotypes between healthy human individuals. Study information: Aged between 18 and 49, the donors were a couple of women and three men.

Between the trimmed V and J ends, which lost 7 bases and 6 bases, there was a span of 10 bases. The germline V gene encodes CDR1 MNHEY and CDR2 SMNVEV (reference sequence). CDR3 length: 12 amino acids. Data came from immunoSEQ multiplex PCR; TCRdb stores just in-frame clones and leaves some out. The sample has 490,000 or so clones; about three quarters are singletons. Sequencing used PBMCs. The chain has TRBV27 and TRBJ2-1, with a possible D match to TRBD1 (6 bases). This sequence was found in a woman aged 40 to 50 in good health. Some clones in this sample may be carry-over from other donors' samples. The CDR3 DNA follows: TGTGCCAGCACGGCAGGGGCCAATGAGCAGTTCTTC. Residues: CASTAGANEQFF.